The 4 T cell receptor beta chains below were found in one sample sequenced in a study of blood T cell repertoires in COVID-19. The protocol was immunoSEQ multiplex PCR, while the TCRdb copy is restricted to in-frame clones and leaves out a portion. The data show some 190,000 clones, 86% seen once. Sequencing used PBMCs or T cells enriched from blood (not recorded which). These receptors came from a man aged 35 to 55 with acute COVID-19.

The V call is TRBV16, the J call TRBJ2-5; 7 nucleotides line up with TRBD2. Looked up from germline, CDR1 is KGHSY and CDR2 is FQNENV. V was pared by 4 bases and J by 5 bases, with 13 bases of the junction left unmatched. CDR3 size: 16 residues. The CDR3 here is CASSRELASSPETQYF. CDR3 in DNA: TGTGCCAGCAGCCGGGAACTAGCGAGTTCTCCCGAGACCCAGTACTTC. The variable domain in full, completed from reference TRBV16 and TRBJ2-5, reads GEEVAQTPKHLVRGEGQKAKLYCAPIKGHSYVFWYQQVLKNEFKFLISFQNENVFDETGMPKERFSAKCLPNSPCSLEIQATKLEDSAVYFCASSRELASSPETQYFGPGTRLLVL.

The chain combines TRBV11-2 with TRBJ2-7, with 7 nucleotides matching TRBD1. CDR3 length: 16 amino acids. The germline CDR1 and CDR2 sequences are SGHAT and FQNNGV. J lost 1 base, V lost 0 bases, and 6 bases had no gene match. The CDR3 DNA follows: TGTGCCAGCAGCTTAGATAGAGGACAGGTTTCCTACGAGCAGTACTTC. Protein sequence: CASSLDRGQVSYEQYF. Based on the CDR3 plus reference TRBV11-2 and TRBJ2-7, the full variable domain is EAGVAQSPRYKIIEKRQSVAFWCNPISGHATLYWYQQILGQGPKLLIQFQNNGVVDDSQLPKDRFSAERLKGVDSTLKIQPAKLEDSAVYLCASSLDRGQVSYEQYFGPGTRLTVT.

CDR3 DNA: TGTGCCAGCAGATCCCTTAGGCTAGCGGGGAGCTACGAGCAGTACTTC. It specifies CASRSLRLAGSYEQYF. The chain has TRBV28 and TRBJ2-7, with TRBD2 matching 9 bases. CDR3 length: 16 amino acids. V was clipped by 6 bases and J by 3 bases; unmatched bases: 12. CDR1 MDHEN and CDR2 SYDVKM come from the germline V gene.

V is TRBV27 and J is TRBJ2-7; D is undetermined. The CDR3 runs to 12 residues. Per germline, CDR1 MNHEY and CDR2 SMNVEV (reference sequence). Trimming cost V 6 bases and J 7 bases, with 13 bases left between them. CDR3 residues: CASSPGLREQYF. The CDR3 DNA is TGTGCCAGCAGCCCTGGGCTTCGGGAGCAGTACTTC.